This passage covers 27 T cell receptor beta chains from one sample sequenced in a study of metastatic and nonmetastatic thyroid tumors. MiXCR reprocessed the PCR reads for TCRdb. The sample carries tens of thousands of clones, roughly 14% recorded once. No patient had received any treatment before thyroid surgery. Sequencing was carried out using blood. These receptor sequences come from a male donor with papillary thyroid cancer or a benign thyroid nodule (not recorded which). Some clones in this sample may be carry-over from other donors' samples.

Many counts were recorded for this clone. The rearrangement joins TRBV11-2 to TRBJ1-5; 11 nucleotides match TRBD1. The CDR3 has 16 amino acids. CDR1 is SGHAT and CDR2 is FQNNGV in the germline V gene. V was pared by 3 bases and J by 6 bases, with 7 bases of the junction left unmatched. Here the CDR3 reads CASSFEGQGGSQPQHF. DNA of the CDR3: TGTGCCAGCAGCTTTGAGGGACAGGGGGGAAGTCAGCCCCAGCATTTT.

This clone has only a few counts. CDR3 DNA: TGTGCCAGCAGCCAGACTAGCGGGGGACAGGAGACCCAGTACTTC. It yields the protein CASSQTSGGQETQYF. The V and J genes are TRBV6-1 and TRBJ2-5, with TRBD2 matching over 12 bases. The CDR3 consists of 15 residues. V trimming: 6 bases; J trimming: 5 bases; junction bases outside the gene matches: 7. Germline loops: CDR1 MNHNS, CDR2 SASEGT.

Many counts were recorded for this clone. The chain links TRBV30 to TRBJ2-6; D call uncertain. Germline lookup yields CDR1 GTSNPN and CDR2 SVGIG (reference sequence). Deletions cut 0 bases from V and 3 bases from J, with 3 bases between. The CDR3 extends over 13 amino acids. The CDR3 reads CAWSVSGANVLTF. DNA of the CDR3: TGTGCCTGGAGTGTGAGTGGGGCCAACGTCCTGACTTTC.

Many counts were recorded for this clone. The V gene is TRBV29-1, the J gene TRBJ1-1; D is uncertain. V was trimmed by 2 bases and J by 5 bases, leaving 12 bases between them. CDR1 and CDR2 (germline): SQVTM, ANQGSEA. CDR3 length: 13 residues. The CDR3 DNA reads TGCAGCGTTGAACAGGAGGGTGGAACTGAAGCTTTCTTT. It yields the protein CSVEQEGGTEAFF.

The chain recombines TRBV20-1 with TRBJ1-6; D perhaps matches TRBD1 (6 bases). Per germline, CDR1 DFQATT and CDR2 SNEGSKA (reference sequence). The CDR3 is 13 residues long. Trimming left V 6 bases short and J 5 bases short, with 11 bases between. This chain's CDR3 is CSATGRNNSPLHF. The CDR3 region has the DNA TGCAGTGCGACAGGTCGGAATAATTCACCCCTCCACTTT.

The table lists this clone with many counts. The gene calls are TRBV11-1 and TRBJ2-3, with TRBD2 matching 13 bases. The V gene end was trimmed by 3 bases and the J gene end by 3 bases; junction bases not matched to a gene: 9. The CDR3 is 18 residues long. Germline V gene data show CDR1 as SGHAT and CDR2 as FQDESV (reference sequence). The CDR3 spells CASSFPGLAGSRTDTQYF. The CDR3 coding sequence is TGTGCCAGCAGCTTCCCGGGACTAGCGGGAAGCAGAACAGATACGCAGTATTTT.

The V call is TRBV7-2, the J call TRBJ2-7; D not certain. CDR3 size: 14 residues. Germline V lookup: CDR1 SGHTA, CDR2 FQGNSA. Between the trimmed V and J ends, which lost 5 bases and 3 bases, there was a span of 14 bases. The CDR3 here is CASSVGTTDYEQYF. The DNA of the CDR3 is TGTGCCAGCAGCGTGGGTACCACTGACTACGAGCAGTACTTC.

This clone occurred a few times. A read error is possible here, since a much larger clone lies one base away. The chain uses TRBV29-1 and TRBJ2-2; 10 bases line up with TRBD1. This CDR3 region has 13 residues. Germline V lookup: CDR1 SQVTM, CDR2 ANQGSEA. With V trimmed by 8 bases and J by 5 bases, 5 bases remained unmatched. The CDR3, as DNA: TGCAGCTTAGACAGGGGGCGGACCGGGGAGCTGTTTTTT. Translation gives CSLDRGRTGELFF.

This clone was found many times. Other DNA sequences in the same sample also yield this CDR3. The rearrangement joins TRBV11-2 to TRBJ1-3; tentatively, D is TRBD1 (6 bases). The germline V gene encodes CDR1 SGHAT and CDR2 FQNNGV. The germline V and J ends were trimmed by 4 bases and 0 bases, with 7 bases remaining between them. CDR3 length equals 14 residues. CDR3 DNA: TGTGCCAGCAGCTCGGACAGCTCTGGAAACACCATATATTTT. The encoded protein is CASSSDSSGNTIYF.

In its sample, this clone was seen many times. The chain links TRBV4-2 to TRBJ2-1; 14 bases map to TRBD2. Trimming took 0 bases from V and 8 from J; bases not matched to a gene: 3. The CDR3 contains 16 residues. CDR1 is LGHNA, CDR2 YNFKEQ, per germline. In nucleotides, the CDR3 is TGTGCCAGCAGCCAAGAGGGACTAGCGGGAGCCGATGAGCAGTTCTTC. Translation: CASSQEGLAGADEQFF.

This clone has ten or more counts. As DNA, the CDR3 is TGTGCCAGTAGTATGAAGCGGTTCACAGATACGCAGTATTTT. Its translation: CASSMKRFTDTQYF. V usage is TRBV19 and J usage is TRBJ2-3; tentatively, D is TRBD2 (5 bases). V lost 3 bases and J lost 2, with 9 bases in between. CDR3 length: 14 amino acids. Looked up from germline, CDR1 is LNHDA and CDR2 is SQIVND (reference sequence).

This clone ranks as medium-sized. This sequence joins TRBV11-2 and TRBJ2-1; tentatively, D is TRBD1 or TRBD2 (5 bases each). Germline V gene lookup returns CDR1 SGHAT and CDR2 FQNNGV. The CDR3 extends over 13 amino acids. V was shortened by 1 base and J by 10 bases, with 11 bases between the two germline ends. CDR3 loop: CASSLGGSTEQFF. As DNA, the CDR3 is TGTGCCAGCAGCTTAGGGGGGTCCACCGAGCAGTTCTTC.

This clone was recorded many times. The chain recombines TRBV28 with TRBJ2-5, with 7 bases fitting TRBD1. Germline trimming cut 5 bases from V and 5 bases from J; bases unmatched to any gene: 8. CDR1 MDHEN and CDR2 SYDVKM come from the germline V gene. The length of the CDR3 is 14 residues. CDR3 coding DNA: TGTGCCAGCAGTCCCCTAGACAGGGAGGAGACCCAGTACTTC. This encodes CASSPLDREETQYF. The variable domain in full, completed from reference TRBV28 and TRBJ2-5, reads DVKVTQSSRYLVKRTGEKVFLECVQDMDHENMFWYRQDPGLGLRLIYFSYDVKMKEKGDIPEGYSVSREKKERFSLILESASTNQTSMYLCASSPLDREETQYFGPGTRLLVL.

There are many counts of this clone. V is TRBV6-1 and J is TRBJ1-2; TRBD1 is a possible D gene (6 bases). The CDR3 sequence is 15 residues long. CDR1 is MNHNS, CDR2 SASEGT, per germline. V was clipped by 6 bases and J by 4 bases, with 18 bases between them. CDR3 protein: CASRLFLGGVYGYTF. The CDR3 nucleotides read TGTGCCAGCAGATTGTTTCTAGGGGGGGTCTATGGCTACACCTTC.

A remark on this clone: Germline and junction disagree at one end, which may indicate a read error. The rearrangement joins TRBV7-2 to TRBJ2-5, with D perhaps given as TRBD1 or TRBD2 (6 bases each). Germline loops: CDR1 SGHTA, CDR2 FQGNSA. The length of the CDR3 is 17 residues. CDR3 sequence reads: CAISLLAGGLRQETQYF. For the CDR3, the DNA is TGTGCCATCAGCCTCCTAGCTGGGGGGCTGAGGCAAGAGACCCAGTACTTC.

Many counts were recorded for this clone. CDR3 nucleotide sequence: TGTGCCAGCAGCTTGGACGGACAGTACAATCAGCCCCAGCATTTT. Amino acid sequence: CASSLDGQYNQPQHF. The rearrangement links TRBV5-5 to TRBJ1-5, with D possibly matching TRBD1 (6 bases). The CDR3 sequence is 15 residues long. Germline loops: CDR1 SGHKS, CDR2 YYEKEE (reference sequence). Trimming took off 0 bases at V and 3 bases at J, with 10 bases between the two ends.

The rearrangement joins TRBV27 to TRBJ2-7; D gene uncertain. Germline values: CDR1 MNHEY, CDR2 SMNVEV (reference sequence). Trimming cost V 1 base and J 3 bases, with 13 bases left between them. The CDR3 spans 15 residues. The CDR3: CASSLLHLRGYEQYF. Here the CDR3 DNA reads TGTGCCAGCAGTTTATTACACCTTAGAGGCTACGAGCAGTACTTC.

This clone was found many times. The J gene is TRBJ1-4, the V gene TRBV6-1; no clear D. V was trimmed by 6 bases and J by 0 bases, leaving 8 bases between them. Per germline, CDR1 MNHNS and CDR2 SASEGT. CDR3 length: 14 amino acids. CDR3 nucleotides: TGTGCCAGCAGGGGCAGGTCAACTAATGAAAAACTGTTTTTT. Protein product: CASRGRSTNEKLFF.

This clone was counted a few times. The rearrangement links TRBV5-4 to TRBJ2-4; possibly TRBD2 for D (6 bases). Trimming cost V 0 bases and J 8 bases, with 6 bases left between them. This CDR3 is built from 12 residues. Germline V gives CDR1 SGHNT, CDR2 YYREEE (reference sequence). The CDR3 protein is CASSLGGDIQYF. CDR3 sequence (DNA): TGTGCCAGCAGCTTGGGGGGGGACATTCAGTACTTC.

This clone was detected ten times or more. The V and J genes are TRBV7-3 and TRBJ1-6; unclear D gene. Germline V gene data show CDR1 as SGHTA and CDR2 as FQGTGA. The CDR3 has 14 residues. The V end lost 5 bases, the J end lost 10 bases, and 15 bases lay between the germline ends. CDR3 amino acids: CASSLDGMSSPLHF. The CDR3 nucleotides are TGTGCCAGCAGCCTCGACGGGATGAGCTCACCCCTCCACTTT.

This sequence joins TRBV28 and TRBJ2-7; D possibly corresponds to TRBD2 (7 bases). This CDR3 comprises 14 residues. V lost 5 bases to trimming and J lost 4 bases, with 15 bases between them. Germline values: CDR1 MDHEN, CDR2 SYDVKM. The CDR3 sequence: CASSSGTDRYEQYF. The CDR3, as DNA: TGTGCCAGCAGTAGCGGGACGGACAGATACGAGCAGTACTTC.

The chain links TRBV7-2 to TRBJ2-7, with 9 bases aligning to TRBD1. The V gene end was trimmed by 5 bases and the J gene end by 3 bases; junction bases not matched to a gene: 5. CDR3 length: 14 amino acids. CDR1 SGHTA and CDR2 FQGNSA come from the germline V gene. CDR3 loop: CASSGQGQGYEQYF. The CDR3 DNA is TGTGCCAGCAGCGGACAGGGACAGGGCTACGAGCAGTACTTC.

At least ten counts were recorded for this clone. The rearrangement joins TRBV19 to TRBJ2-1, with TRBD2 as a possible D gene (6 bases). The CDR3 sequence is 17 residues long. Trimming cost V 7 bases and J 0 bases, with 19 bases left between them. Germline values: CDR1 LNHDA, CDR2 SQIVND (reference sequence). The CDR3 sequence is CASNLLPGRGSYNEQFF. CDR3 sequence (DNA): TGTGCCAGTAACCTCCTCCCGGGGCGGGGCTCCTACAATGAGCAGTTCTTC.

The chain links TRBV6-1 to TRBJ1-1; D gene uncertain. V gave up 5 bases and J gave up 5 bases, with 18 bases separating them. This CDR3 has 15 residues. The germline gives CDR1 MNHNS, CDR2 SASEGT. CDR3 amino acids: CASSPLDSGRTEAFF. The CDR3 bases are TGTGCCAGCAGTCCTCTGGATAGTGGGAGGACTGAAGCTTTCTTT.

This clone appeared many times. The chain joins TRBV5-4 to TRBJ1-5; D ambiguous. Trimming left V 4 bases short and J 5 bases short, with 10 bases between. This CDR3 is built from 13 residues. Germline V gives CDR1 SGHNT, CDR2 YYREEE (reference sequence). The CDR3 is CASSPGRDQPQHF. The CDR3 coding sequence is TGTGCCAGCAGCCCAGGTAGGGATCAGCCCCAGCATTTT.

This clone has ten or more counts. This sequence joins TRBV2 and TRBJ2-1; 7 nucleotides align to TRBD1. Germline assignment: CDR1 SNHLY and CDR2 FYNNEI. V dropped 3 bases and J dropped 7; count of bases not matched to a gene: 3. This CDR3 region has 13 residues. The CDR3 nucleotides read TGTGCCAGCAGTGAGACAGGGCCGAATGAGCAGTTCTTC. Its translation: CASSETGPNEQFF.

CDR3 bases: TGTGCCAGCAGCTCAAGCGGGGCCACAGATACGCAGTATTTT. It is translated as CASSSSGATDTQYF. The chain carries TRBV5-4 and TRBJ2-3; TRBD2 matches at 7 bases. The CDR3 contains 14 residues. V was pared by 3 bases and J by 2 bases, with 3 bases of the junction left unmatched. From germline, CDR1 is SGHNT and CDR2 YYREEE (reference sequence).